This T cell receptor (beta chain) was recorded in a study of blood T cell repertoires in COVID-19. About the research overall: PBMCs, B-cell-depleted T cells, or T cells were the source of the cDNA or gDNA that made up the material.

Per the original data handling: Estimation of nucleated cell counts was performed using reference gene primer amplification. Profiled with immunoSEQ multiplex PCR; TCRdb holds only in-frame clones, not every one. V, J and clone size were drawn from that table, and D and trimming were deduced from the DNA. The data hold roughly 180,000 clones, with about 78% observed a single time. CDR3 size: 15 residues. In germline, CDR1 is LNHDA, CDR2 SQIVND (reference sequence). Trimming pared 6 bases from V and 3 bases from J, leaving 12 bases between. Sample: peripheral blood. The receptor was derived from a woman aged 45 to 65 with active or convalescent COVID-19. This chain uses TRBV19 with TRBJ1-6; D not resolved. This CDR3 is CASSPDGVYNSPLHF. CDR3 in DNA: TGTGCCAGTAGCCCAGACGGAGTCTATAATTCACCCCTCCACTTT.